A single sample gave rise to the 11 T cell receptor beta chains below, sequenced in a study of identical twins. TCRdb used MiXCR to reprocess the 5' RACE reads, holding one entry per CDR3 protein. Among around 550,000 distinct CDR3 sequences listed, around 15% were seen once. In addition, the sample was reused for a study of yellow fever vaccine responses in identical twins.

Sequencing used CD4+ T cells sorted from blood. The receptors here all came from a woman aged 18-29 years in good health.

This sequence joins TRBV9 and TRBJ2-1, with 11 nucleotides matching TRBD1. After removal of 3 bases from V and 12 bases from J, the junction contained 2 bases not matched to a gene. The germline CDR1 and CDR2 sequences are SGDLS and YYNGEE. The CDR3 covers 12 residues. The DNA for the CDR3 is TGTGCCAGCAGCGAGGGACAGGGGGGGCAGTTCTTC. Its protein is CASSEGQGGQFF.

The chain is built from TRBV3-1 and TRBJ1-5, with a tentative D call TRBD1 (5 bases). There are 15 residues in the CDR3. V lost 3 bases and J 1 base, leaving 10 bases between the germline ends. Germline V CDR1 and CDR2: LGHDT, YNNKEL (reference sequence). The CDR3 sequence: CASSHGGGSNQPQHF. Here the CDR3 DNA reads TGTGCCAGCAGCCACGGGGGTGGGAGCAATCAGCCCCAGCATTTT.

The chain uses TRBV3-1 and TRBJ2-1; D ambiguous. Per germline, CDR1 LGHDT and CDR2 YNNKEL (reference sequence). V was cut by 4 bases and J by 10 bases, with 20 bases left in between. This CDR3 region has 15 residues. CDR3 sequence reads: CASSLSAQRREEQFF. The CDR3 DNA sequence: TGTGCCAGCAGCCTGAGCGCTCAGAGGAGAGAGGAGCAGTTCTTC.

This clonotype was seen more than once but under ten times. The chain joins TRBV6-1 to TRBJ2-3, with a weak D call TRBD1 (5 bases). Trimming left V 2 bases short and J 1 base short, with 19 bases between. CDR1 and CDR2 (germline): MNHNS, SASEGT. The CDR3 sequence is 18 residues long. CDR3 nucleotides: TGTGCCAGCAGTGAAACGGCGTGGGGCTCAAGAGGCACAGATACGCAGTATTTT. It codes for CASSETAWGSRGTDTQYF.

This clonotype was counted a few times. The DNA of the CDR3 is TGTGCCAGTAGTAGACCAGCGAGGGGTACCACAGATACGCAGTATTTT. Its translation: CASSRPARGTTDTQYF. The rearrangement uses TRBV19 and TRBJ2-3; tentatively, D is TRBD1 or TRBD2 (5 bases each). Trimming took off 4 bases at V and 2 bases at J, with 16 bases between the two ends. Germline V gene data show CDR1 as LNHDA and CDR2 as SQIVND (reference sequence). CDR3 size: 16 residues.

The chain is built from TRBV20-1 and TRBJ1-2, with a weak D call TRBD1 (5 bases). The germline V gene encodes CDR1 DFQATT and CDR2 SNEGSKA (reference sequence). The CDR3 loop spans 15 amino acids. V was cut by 3 bases and J by 0 bases, with 14 bases left in between. The CDR3 DNA reads as TGCAGTGCTAGTCCCGGCGGGGCATCTAACTATGGCTACACCTTC. Protein product: CSASPGGASNYGYTF.

The genes are TRBV9 and TRBJ2-5, with 8 bases matching TRBD1. J gave up 3 bases and V 4 bases, and 5 bases lay outside the gene matches. CDR1 is SGDLS, CDR2 YYNGEE, per germline. The CDR3 spans 14 residues. In DNA form, the CDR3 reads TGTGCCAGCAGCTTACAGGGGGGAAAAGAGACCCAGTACTTC. It codes for CASSLQGGKETQYF.

This clonotype occurred a few times. The chain carries TRBV4-1 and TRBJ1-5; D gene unclear. Germline lookup yields CDR1 MGHRA and CDR2 YSYEKL. The length of the CDR3 is 13 residues. V lost 1 base to trimming and J lost 9 bases, with 10 bases between them. The CDR3 reads CASSQGLTTPQHF. CDR3 in DNA: TGCGCCAGCAGCCAAGGGTTGACGACGCCCCAGCATTTT.

The chain has TRBV29-1 and TRBJ2-2; D perhaps matches TRBD2 (6 bases). The CDR3 contains 18 residues. In germline, CDR1 is SQVTM, CDR2 ANQGSEA. Trimming took off 7 bases at V and 5 bases at J, with 29 bases between the two ends. The CDR3 loop reads CSAYFGSGAGSWTGELFF. CDR3 in DNA: TGCAGCGCTTACTTCGGGTCTGGGGCGGGATCGTGGACCGGGGAGCTGTTTTTT.

In its sample, this clonotype was seen a few times. The rearrangement links TRBV5-1 to TRBJ2-1; TRBD2 agrees at 11 bases. Germline V gene data show CDR1 as SGHRS and CDR2 as YFSETQ. V lost 0 bases and J lost 9; bases outside the gene matches: 8. The CDR3 runs 16 residues. The CDR3 coding sequence is TGCGCCAGCAGCTTGGATAGCGGGAGGGCCTTGATTGAGCAGTTCTTC. Protein product: CASSLDSGRALIEQFF.

This clonotype was seen at least ten times. This chain connects TRBV12-3 or TRBV12-4 to TRBJ1-1, with D unclear. The CDR3 consists of 15 residues. V was shortened by 6 bases and J by 1 base, with 15 bases between the two germline ends. CDR3 sequence: CASRPQGRTNTEAFF. CDR3 nucleotides: TGTGCCAGCAGACCGCAAGGGAGAACGAACACTGAAGCTTTCTTT.